The 8 T cell receptor beta chains below were found in one sample sequenced in a study of early T cells in non-severe SARS-CoV-2 infection. Each CDR3 protein gets one entry after TCRdb re-called the 5' RACE reads with MiXCR. The sample includes around 40,000 distinct CDR3 sequences, 5.9% of them seen just once. Sequencing was done on a sample of whole blood. All receptors come from an adult who was a healthcare worker with PCR-confirmed SARS-CoV-2 infection or an uninfected control (not recorded which).

This clonotype was seen only a few times. The chain links TRBV19 to TRBJ2-2; D perhaps matches TRBD1 (6 bases). This CDR3 has 16 residues. Trimming removed 6 bases from V and 0 bases from J, with 14 bases in between. In germline, CDR1 is LNHDA, CDR2 SQIVND (reference sequence). CDR3: CASSDYRAPNTGELFF. The CDR3 nucleotides read TGTGCCAGTAGCGACTACAGGGCCCCGAACACCGGGGAGCTGTTTTTT.

This clonotype was recorded many times. The chain employs TRBV5-1 and TRBJ2-5; 10 nucleotides align to TRBD2. The CDR3 contains 15 residues. Germline assignment: CDR1 SGHRS and CDR2 YFSETQ. The ends lost 4 bases at V and 1 base at J; junction bases unmatched: 4. This CDR3 reads CASSLAGEIQETQYF. DNA of the CDR3: TGCGCCAGCAGCCTAGCGGGAGAGATCCAAGAGACCCAGTACTTC.

This clonotype was counted many times. The J gene is TRBJ1-1, the V gene TRBV28; 7 bases are shared with TRBD1. Germline values: CDR1 MDHEN, CDR2 SYDVKM. V lost 4 bases to trimming and J lost 1 base; unmatched junction nucleotides: 9. The CDR3 has 16 residues. This CDR3 is CASSWADRYWNTEAFF. For the CDR3, the DNA is TGTGCCAGCAGTTGGGCGGACAGGTATTGGAACACTGAAGCTTTCTTT. Complete variable domain (other parts from reference TRBV28 and TRBJ1-1): DVKVTQSSRYLVKRTGEKVFLECVQDMDHENMFWYRQDPGLGLRLIYFSYDVKMKEKGDIPEGYSVSREKKERFSLILESASTNQTSMYLCASSWADRYWNTEAFFGQGTRLTVV.

Many counts were recorded for this clonotype. The V and J genes are TRBV7-2 and TRBJ1-1; D gene uncertain. The CDR3 extends over 15 amino acids. Germline V gene data show CDR1 as SGHTA and CDR2 as FQGNSA. Trimming took 6 bases from V and 8 from J, leaving 22 bases between them. The CDR3 is CASRLKELGIGEAFF. The DNA for the CDR3 is TGTGCCAGCAGGTTAAAAGAACTGGGAATAGGGGAAGCTTTCTTT.

This clonotype has at least ten counts. The rearrangement links TRBV5-1 to TRBJ1-1; no reliable D call. Per the germline V gene, CDR1 is SGHRS and CDR2 is YFSETQ. The CDR3 is 14 residues long. V lost 1 base, J lost 4 bases, and 11 bases lay in between. CDR3 in amino acids: CASSLIQYGTEAFF. DNA for the CDR3: TGCGCCAGCAGCTTGATACAGTATGGCACTGAAGCTTTCTTT.

There are many counts of this clonotype. The gene calls are TRBV13 and TRBJ2-7, with D tentatively TRBD2 (5 bases). Per germline, CDR1 PRHDT and CDR2 FYEKMQ (reference sequence). V was clipped by 4 bases and J by 0 bases, with 16 bases between them. CDR3 length: 16 residues. The CDR3 sequence is CASSSRQSGSSYEQYF. CDR3 nucleotide sequence: TGTGCCAGCAGCTCCCGCCAGAGCGGTAGCTCCTACGAGCAGTACTTC.

This clonotype was found many times. V is TRBV15 and J is TRBJ2-3; D tentatively reads TRBD1 or TRBD2 (5 bases each). V was pared by 7 bases and J by 1 base, with 21 bases between. CDR3 size: 17 residues. Germline values: CDR1 LNHNV, CDR2 YYDKDF (reference sequence). The CDR3 DNA follows: TGTGCCACCACCGCCTACCGTCCGGGACCCGGCACAGATACGCAGTATTTT. Translation gives CATTAYRPGPGTDTQYF.

Many counts were recorded for this clonotype. The CDR3 nucleotides read TGTGCCAGCAGTAAAATTAGCCAGAGCACAGATACGCAGTATTTT. This sequence encodes CASSKISQSTDTQYF. This sequence joins TRBV6-1 and TRBJ2-3; no definite D call. CDR3 length: 15 residues. V lost 5 bases, J lost 0 bases, and 12 bases lay in between. Per the germline V gene, CDR1 is MNHNS and CDR2 is SASEGT.